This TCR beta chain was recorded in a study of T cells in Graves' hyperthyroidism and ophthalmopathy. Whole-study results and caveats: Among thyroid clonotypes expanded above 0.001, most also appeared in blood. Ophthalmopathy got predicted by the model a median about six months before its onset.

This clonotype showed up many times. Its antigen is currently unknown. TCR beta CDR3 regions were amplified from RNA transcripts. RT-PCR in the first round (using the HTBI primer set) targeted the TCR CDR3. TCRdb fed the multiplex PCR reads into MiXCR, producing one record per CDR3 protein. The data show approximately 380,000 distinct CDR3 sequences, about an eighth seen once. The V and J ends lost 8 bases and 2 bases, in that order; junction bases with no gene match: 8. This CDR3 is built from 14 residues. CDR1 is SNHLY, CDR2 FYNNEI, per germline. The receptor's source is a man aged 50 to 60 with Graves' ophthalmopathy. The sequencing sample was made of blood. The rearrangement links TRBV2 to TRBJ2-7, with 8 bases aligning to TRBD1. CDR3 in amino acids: CASRGTGRTYEQYF. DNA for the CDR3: TGTGCCAGCCGAGGGACAGGCCGGACCTACGAGCAGTACTTC.